The 27 T cell receptor beta chains reported below all come from one sample, sequenced in a study of T cells in Graves' hyperthyroidism and ophthalmopathy. The source material, RNA transcripts, was used to amplify TCR beta CDR3 regions. An initial round of RT-PCR targeting the TCR CDR3 relied on the HTBI primer set. TCRdb itself ran the multiplex PCR reads through MiXCR, one entry per CDR3 protein. The data contain about 160,000 distinct CDR3 sequences, 9.4% of them singletons. Specimen: blood. Receptor source: a woman between 18 and 30 years old with Graves' hyperthyroidism that later progressed to Graves' ophthalmopathy.

This clonotype has only a few counts. The chain has TRBV7-9 and TRBJ2-7; no reliable D call. Between the trimmed V and J ends, which lost 5 bases and 5 bases, there was a span of 10 bases. Germline V lookup: CDR1 SEHNR, CDR2 FQNEAQ (reference sequence). CDR3 length: 12 amino acids. The CDR3 DNA follows: TGTGCCAGCAGCCATATTAGGAACGAGCAGTACTTC. This encodes CASSHIRNEQYF.

The table lists this clonotype with many counts. This chain uses TRBV30 with TRBJ1-2, with D perhaps TRBD1 (5 bases). The CDR3 loop spans 13 amino acids. From germline, CDR1 is GTSNPN and CDR2 SVGIG (reference sequence). V lost 5 bases and J 8 bases, leaving 18 bases between the germline ends. The CDR3 here is CAWEYRISGGYTF. DNA of the CDR3: TGTGCCTGGGAGTACAGGATATCGGGGGGCTACACCTTC.

This sequence joins TRBV10-3 and TRBJ2-2, with 8 bases aligning to TRBD1. From germline, CDR1 is ENHRY and CDR2 SYGVKD. The CDR3 sequence is 15 residues long. Trimming at V came to 7 bases and at J to 5 bases, leaving 9 bases not matched to a gene. The CDR3 here is CAITRGQGSTGELFF. As DNA, the CDR3 is TGTGCCATCACCCGCGGACAGGGCTCGACCGGGGAGCTGTTTTTT.

The chain carries TRBV20-1 and TRBJ2-2; unclear D gene. This CDR3 region has 12 residues. Trimming cost V 7 bases and J 7 bases, with 13 bases left between them. The germline V gene has CDR1 DFQATT and CDR2 SNEGSKA (reference sequence). DNA of the CDR3: TGCAGTGTTAGTAAAGATGGCGGGGAGCTGTTTTTT. The encoded protein is CSVSKDGGELFF.

About this clonotype itself: A read error may be the cause here, since a much bigger clone is one base away. The J gene is TRBJ2-1, the V gene TRBV7-6; D could derive from TRBD1 or TRBD2 (5 bases each). Germline CDR1 SGHVS, CDR2 FNYEAQ. This CDR3 spans 11 amino acids. The CDR3 region is CASSWRGAQFF. CDR3 DNA sequence: TGTGCTTCAAGCTGGCGAGGGGCGCAGTTCTTC.

CDR3: CSARGASGSMTKFYEQYF. DNA for the CDR3: TGCAGTGCTAGAGGGGCTAGCGGGAGTATGACAAAATTCTACGAGCAGTACTTC. The V gene is TRBV20-1, the J gene TRBJ2-7; 10 bases agree with TRBD2. Trimming at V came to 1 base and at J to 3 bases, leaving 15 bases not matched to a gene. Germline CDR1 reads DFQATT; CDR2 reads SNEGSKA (reference sequence). The CDR3 runs 18 residues.

This clonotype was found many times. The chain uses TRBV27 and TRBJ1-2, with 7 bases that match TRBD1. Germline V gives CDR1 MNHEY, CDR2 SMNVEV (reference sequence). The V gene end was trimmed by 3 bases and the J gene end by 4 bases; junction bases not matched to a gene: 8. The CDR3 length is 15 residues. The CDR3 DNA follows: TGTGCCAGCAGTTTGTCCCGGGACAGATCCTATGGCTACACCTTC. Translated, it gives CASSLSRDRSYGYTF.

The chain is built from TRBV5-6 and TRBJ1-5; 10 positions match TRBD1. CDR1 SGHDT and CDR2 YYEEEE come from the germline V gene. V lost 7 bases to trimming and J lost 4 bases; unmatched junction nucleotides: 20. The CDR3 is 19 amino acids. CDR3 sequence reads: CASHRTRTGGVIANQPQHF. The CDR3 nucleotides read TGTGCCAGCCACAGGACGAGGACAGGGGGGGTAATAGCAAATCAGCCCCAGCATTTT.

The chain carries TRBV28 and TRBJ2-1, with D possibly being TRBD1 or TRBD2 (7 bases each). V was pared by 7 bases and J by 4 bases, with 14 bases between. Germline V lookup: CDR1 MDHEN, CDR2 SYDVKM. This CDR3 is built from 14 residues. The DNA of the CDR3 is TGTGCCAGCATCCAGGGGGGGCCTTACAATGAGCAGTTCTTC. It yields the protein CASIQGGPYNEQFF. The whole variable domain, remainder taken from reference TRBV28 and TRBJ2-1, is DVKVTQSSRYLVKRTGEKVFLECVQDMDHENMFWYRQDPGLGLRLIYFSYDVKMKEKGDIPEGYSVSREKKERFSLILESASTNQTSMYLCASIQGGPYNEQFFGPGTRLTVL.

This clonotype has ten or more counts. The V and J genes are TRBV28 and TRBJ2-1; maybe TRBD1 (6 bases). Looked up from germline, CDR1 is MDHEN and CDR2 is SYDVKM. CDR3 length equals 15 residues. Trimming removed 2 bases at V and 8 bases at J, with 16 bases between. Here the CDR3 DNA reads TGTGCCAGCAGTTTAAGGGCAGGGGTTCGCCATGAGCAGTTCTTC. Its protein is CASSLRAGVRHEQFF.

This clonotype was observed many times. The rearrangement uses TRBV13 and TRBJ2-7; D gene uncertain. CDR3 size: 15 residues. Germline CDR1 PRHDT, CDR2 FYEKMQ (reference sequence). Deletions cut 2 bases from V and 0 bases from J, with 11 bases between. In DNA, the CDR3 is TGTGCCAGCAGCTTAAGCGACGGTAGCTCCTACGAGCAGTACTTC. Amino acid sequence: CASSLSDGSSYEQYF.

There are a few counts of this clonotype. The chain recombines TRBV9 with TRBJ1-3; D is unclear. Germline assignment: CDR1 SGDLS and CDR2 YYNGEE. V lost 7 bases and J lost 0, with 14 bases in between. The CDR3 covers 15 residues. The DNA for the CDR3 is TGTGCCAGCGCTTTCAACCCCGGCTCTGGAAACACCATATATTTT. It yields the protein CASAFNPGSGNTIYF. Drawing the rest from reference TRBV9 and TRBJ1-3, the complete variable domain is DSGVTQTPKHLITATGQRVTLRCSPRSGDLSVYWYQQSLDQGLQFLIQYYNGEERAKGNILERFSAQQFPDLHSELNLSSLELGDSALYFCASAFNPGSGNTIYFGEGSWLTVV.

This clonotype came up many times. This chain joins TRBV6-1 and TRBJ1-6; weak D call: TRBD1 (6 bases). The ends were cut back, 6 bases at V and 3 bases at J, with 15 bases in the middle. From germline, CDR1 is MNHNS and CDR2 SASEGT. The CDR3 length is 16 residues. Here the CDR3 DNA reads TGTGCCAGCAGATCGGACAGCCCTCTCTATAATTCACCCCTCCACTTT. This codes for CASRSDSPLYNSPLHF.

This clonotype was found many times. The chain joins TRBV19 to TRBJ1-2, with 9 bases lining up with TRBD1. The ends lost 5 bases at V and 6 bases at J; junction bases unmatched: 10. This CDR3 is built from 15 residues. Germline V lookup: CDR1 LNHDA, CDR2 SQIVND (reference sequence). As DNA, the CDR3 is TGTGCCAGTAGTCTGAAGAGGGGACAGGGTGATGGCTACACCTTC. It translates to CASSLKRGQGDGYTF.

This clonotype was observed many times. The chain couples TRBV20-1 to TRBJ2-5; D is undetermined. The germline V gene has CDR1 DFQATT and CDR2 SNEGSKA (reference sequence). CDR3 length equals 13 residues. The V end was cut by 1 base, the J end by 3 bases, with 9 bases between. The CDR3 spells CSARVGQKETQYF. The CDR3 DNA reads as TGCAGTGCTAGAGTCGGCCAAAAAGAGACCCAGTACTTC.

V usage is TRBV4-1 and J usage is TRBJ1-2; 7 positions match TRBD1. Germline loops: CDR1 MGHRA, CDR2 YSYEKL. CDR3 size: 16 residues. J gave up 1 base and V 1 base, and 6 bases lay outside the gene matches. CDR3 amino acids: CASSQGLAGGNYGYTF. CDR3 nucleotide sequence: TGCGCCAGCAGCCAAGGTCTGGCAGGGGGTAACTATGGCTACACCTTC.

There are many counts of this clonotype. V is TRBV18 and J is TRBJ2-1, with 9 bases that match TRBD2. The CDR3 covers 16 residues. Trimming removed 2 bases from V and 9 bases from J; junction bases left unmatched: 11. The germline V gene encodes CDR1 KGHSH and CDR2 LQKENI. Written as DNA, the CDR3 is TGTGCCAGCTCACCATTGCCCGGGACTAGCCCCGGTGAGCAGTTCTTC. The encoded protein is CASSPLPGTSPGEQFF.

This clonotype was observed at least ten times. The chain couples TRBV10-3 to TRBJ2-5; 7 bases fit TRBD2. The CDR3 contains 16 residues. Germline CDR1 ENHRY, CDR2 SYGVKD. V was clipped by 4 bases and J by 5 bases; unmatched bases: 13. CDR3 protein: CAISAKPSFGGETQYF. The CDR3 DNA follows: TGTGCCATCAGTGCCAAGCCCTCTTTCGGGGGGGAGACCCAGTACTTC.

On this clonotype: A clone one base away is much larger, so this may be a read error. As the CDR3 is not closed by the conserved phenylalanine or tryptophan, this likely results from a read error. The chain carries TRBV20-1 and TRBJ2-7; no firm D call. Germline CDR1 is DFQATT and CDR2 is SNEGSKA (reference sequence). Trimming cost V 6 bases and J 1 base, with 10 bases left between them. This CDR3 comprises 12 residues. This CDR3 is CSAGRASYEQYL. CDR3 bases: TGCAGTGCAGGCCGTGCTTCCTACGAGCAGTACCTC.

This clonotype was counted between two and nine times. The J gene is TRBJ2-2, the V gene TRBV19; D perhaps matches TRBD1 (5 bases). The CDR3 spans 13 residues. V dropped 6 bases and J dropped 4 bases, with 9 bases sitting between them. CDR1 and CDR2 from the germline V gene are LNHDA and SQIVND (reference sequence). The DNA for the CDR3 is TGTGCCAGTAGACCAGGGCCCACCGGGGAGCTGTTTTTT. Its protein is CASRPGPTGELFF.

This clonotype came up many times. The J gene is TRBJ1-1, the V gene TRBV9, with D unresolved. This CDR3 has 13 amino acids. CDR1 and CDR2 from the germline V gene are SGDLS and YYNGEE. Between the trimmed V and J ends, which lost 2 bases and 5 bases, there was a span of 10 bases. CDR3: CASSVELATEAFF. The CDR3 region has the DNA TGTGCCAGCAGCGTCGAACTGGCAACTGAAGCTTTCTTT.

About this clonotype: Its ends do not fully match the called genes, so a read error is possible. The chain joins TRBV7-7 to TRBJ1-6; D is perhaps TRBD1 (6 bases). Germline CDR1 is SSHAT and CDR2 is FNYEAQ (reference sequence). The CDR3 length is 14 residues. The CDR3 DNA sequence: TGTGCTAGCAGCCCAGACAGGCTTAATTCACCCCTCCACTTT. This gives the protein CASSPDRLNSPLHF.

This clonotype was detected many times. The rearrangement joins TRBV19 to TRBJ1-1, with 7 bases identical to TRBD1. The CDR3 length is 14 residues. The germline CDR1 and CDR2 sequences are LNHDA and SQIVND (reference sequence). The V and J ends lost 7 bases and 4 bases, in that order; junction bases with no gene match: 9. The CDR3 DNA reads as TGTGCCAGTAACCTCGGCAGGGGGTTCACTGAAGCTTTCTTT. Translated: CASNLGRGFTEAFF.

This chain uses TRBV19 with TRBJ2-7; tentatively, D is TRBD1 or TRBD2 (5 bases each). CDR1 LNHDA and CDR2 SQIVND come from the germline V gene (reference sequence). V shed 3 bases and J shed 6 bases, with 12 bases lying between them. CDR3 length: 13 amino acids. The chain's CDR3 is CASSIGARSEQYF. DNA of the CDR3: TGTGCCAGTAGTATCGGGGCCCGCAGCGAGCAGTACTTC.

This clonotype was picked up many times. This sequence joins TRBV2 and TRBJ2-3; D remains ambiguous. Germline CDR1 is SNHLY and CDR2 is FYNNEI. This CDR3 spans 12 amino acids. V lost 6 bases and J lost 6, with 10 bases in between. The CDR3 region has the DNA TGTGCCAGCAGGCCTCAAGCGGATACGCAGTATTTT. It yields the protein CASRPQADTQYF.

This clonotype was detected only a few times. V and J are TRBV29-1 and TRBJ1-3; D ambiguous. The CDR3 covers 14 residues. The V gene's germline CDR1 is SQVTM and CDR2 ANQGSEA. V was shortened by 4 bases and J by 1 base, with 11 bases between the two germline ends. CDR3 amino acids: CSVVYTKSGNTIYF. CDR3 coding DNA: TGCAGCGTTGTGTACACTAAGTCTGGAAACACCATATATTTT.

V gene TRBV20-1 combines with J gene TRBJ2-3; D remains ambiguous. With the DNA end fitting TRBJ1-5 better, the J assignment may be wrong. CDR1 and CDR2 (germline): DFQATT, SNEGSKA (reference sequence). The CDR3 runs 17 residues. CDR3 region: CSARDENGAGSTDTQHF. CDR3 DNA sequence: TGCAGTGCTAGAGATGAAAACGGAGCGGGGAGCACAGATACGCAGCATTTT.